These 27 T cell receptor beta chains were sequenced from one sample in a study of OX40 agonist ivuxolimab in advanced cancers. TCRdb's copy holds only in-frame clones and misses some; the assay was immunoSEQ multiplex PCR. The repertoire holds tens of thousands of clones, with around nine tenths as singletons. The specimen comprised CD4+ or CD8+ T cells sorted from blood, sampled in a trial of the OX40 agonist ivuxolimab. These receptors all come from an adult with an advanced solid tumor such as melanoma, head and neck, liver or kidney cancer.

J is TRBJ1-1 and V is TRBV28; no firm D call. CDR3 length equals 13 residues. V was trimmed by 6 bases and J by 4 bases, leaving 12 bases between them. Germline V gene data show CDR1 as MDHEN and CDR2 as SYDVKM. CDR3 DNA sequence: TGTGCCAGCAGCCCTCGAAGCCTCACTGAAGCTTTCTTT. Residues: CASSPRSLTEAFF.

This clone was recorded once. The rearrangement joins TRBV10-3 to TRBJ1-3; D possibly corresponds to TRBD1 (5 bases). The CDR3 has 14 amino acids. V gave up 5 bases and J gave up 2 bases, with 10 bases separating them. Germline V gene data show CDR1 as ENHRY and CDR2 as SYGVKD. This chain's CDR3 is CAISPSGPGNTIYF. As DNA, the CDR3 is TGTGCCATCAGTCCATCGGGGCCTGGAAACACCATATATTTT.

This clone has a single count. This rearrangement joins TRBV10-2 to TRBJ2-3; 7 bases line up with TRBD1. From germline, CDR1 is WSHSY and CDR2 SAAADI. The CDR3 contains 13 residues. V lost 5 bases to trimming and J lost 3 bases; unmatched junction nucleotides: 2. The DNA of the CDR3 is TGCGCCAGCAGTAGGGGGCCGACAGATACGCAGTATTTT. This encodes CASSRGPTDTQYF.

The chain carries TRBV7-9 and TRBJ2-2, with 9 bases lining up with TRBD1. In germline, CDR1 is SEHNR, CDR2 FQNEAQ (reference sequence). This CDR3 has 13 amino acids. J lost 3 bases, V lost 11 bases, and 4 bases had no gene match. This CDR3 reads CAGRDRDTGELFF. The CDR3 bases are TGTGCCGGCCGGGACAGGGACACCGGGGAGCTGTTTTTT.

The J gene is TRBJ2-1, the V gene TRBV12-5; no clear D. The CDR3 consists of 12 residues. Trimming removed 5 bases from V and 5 bases from J, with 7 bases in between. The germline V gene has CDR1 LGHNT and CDR2 FRNRAP. The CDR3 sequence: CASGNDNNEQFF. Here the CDR3 DNA reads TGTGCTAGTGGTAATGACAACAATGAGCAGTTCTTC.

There are a few counts of this clone. The V gene is TRBV15, the J gene TRBJ2-7; 9 positions agree with TRBD1. The CDR3 totals 15 residues. Germline loops: CDR1 LNHNV, CDR2 YYDKDF (reference sequence). Trimming at V came to 5 bases and at J to 4 bases, leaving 9 bases not matched to a gene. The CDR3 loop reads CATSPTGDRVYEQYF. Here the CDR3 DNA reads TGTGCCACCAGCCCCACAGGGGACAGGGTATACGAGCAGTACTTC. Variable domain in full (rest from reference TRBV15 and TRBJ2-7): DAMVIQNPRYQVTQFGKPVTLSCSQTLNHNVMYWYQQKSSQAPKLLFHYYDKDFNNEADTPDNFQSRRPNTSFCFLDIRSPGLGDTAMYLCATSPTGDRVYEQYFGPGTRLTVT.

The chain employs TRBV18 and TRBJ2-3; D is possibly TRBD1 or TRBD2 (6 bases each). Trimming left V 3 bases short and J 2 bases short, with 12 bases between. The CDR3 covers 15 residues. Germline CDR1 reads KGHSH; CDR2 reads LQKENI. CDR3 coding DNA: TGTGCCAGCTCACCGGGGGGCCCGATCACAGATACGCAGTATTTT. Residues: CASSPGGPITDTQYF.

The V and J genes are TRBV29-1 and TRBJ1-2; 7 bases fit TRBD1. The CDR3 totals 13 residues. Germline lookup yields CDR1 SQVTM and CDR2 ANQGSEA. The J segment lost 3 bases and the V segment lost 7 bases, leaving 8 bases of the junction unmatched. The CDR3 bases are TGCAGCGCTGGGGGACAGACGTACTATGGCTACACCTTC. Its protein is CSAGGQTYYGYTF.

The rearrangement joins TRBV11-2 to TRBJ2-2; 7 positions match TRBD1. The CDR3 contains 16 residues. The germline CDR1 and CDR2 sequences are SGHAT and FQNNGV. V gave up 5 bases and J gave up 1 base; unmatched junction bases: 7. The CDR3 region has the DNA TGTGCCAGCAGCGGGCCGGGACAGAGGAACACCGGGGAGCTGTTTTTT. It specifies CASSGPGQRNTGELFF. Supplemented by reference TRBV11-2 and TRBJ2-2, the full variable domain reads EAGVAQSPRYKIIEKRQSVAFWCNPISGHATLYWYQQILGQGPKLLIQFQNNGVVDDSQLPKDRFSAERLKGVDSTLKIQPAKLEDSAVYLCASSGPGQRNTGELFFGEGSRLTVL.

The chain uses TRBV5-4 and TRBJ2-7; 7 positions match TRBD1. This CDR3 comprises 15 residues. Trimming took 4 bases from V and 1 from J; bases not matched to a gene: 8. Germline loops: CDR1 SGHNT, CDR2 YYREEE (reference sequence). In DNA, the CDR3 is TGTGCCAGCAGCCCGCAACAGACAGGGTCCTACGAGCAGTACTTC. It yields the protein CASSPQQTGSYEQYF.

V and J are TRBV19 and TRBJ2-1; TRBD2 aligns across 10 bases. The CDR3 is 14 amino acids. Per the germline V gene, CDR1 is LNHDA and CDR2 is SQIVND (reference sequence). V gave up 7 bases and J gave up 2 bases; unmatched junction bases: 2. DNA of the CDR3: TGTGCCAGTATAAGCGGGGGGGCCTACAATGAGCAGTTCTTC. Encoded protein: CASISGGAYNEQFF. The full variable domain, rest sourced from reference TRBV19 and TRBJ2-1, is DGGITQSPKYLFRKEGQNVTLSCEQNLNHDAMYWYRQDPGQGLRLIYYSQIVNDFQKGDIAEGYSVSREKKESFPLTVTSAQKNPTAFYLCASISGGAYNEQFFGPGTRLTVL.

This clone was seen a single time. The chain uses TRBV28 and TRBJ1-2; perhaps TRBD1 as D (5 bases). The CDR3 extends over 13 amino acids. V was cut by 4 bases and J by 5 bases, with 11 bases left in between. Germline loops: CDR1 MDHEN, CDR2 SYDVKM. The CDR3 DNA reads as TGTGCCAGCAGTTCCGGGACGCCTTATGGCTACACCTTC. It translates to CASSSGTPYGYTF.

V gene TRBV5-1 combines with J gene TRBJ2-7; possible D gene TRBD1, 6 bases. The CDR3 runs to 14 residues. Germline V gene lookup returns CDR1 SGHRS and CDR2 YFSETQ. V was shortened by 4 bases and J by 6 bases, with 17 bases between the two germline ends. CDR3: CASSLRAGASEQYF. DNA for the CDR3: TGCGCCAGCAGCCTACGAGCAGGGGCATCCGAGCAGTACTTC.

J is TRBJ2-2 and V is TRBV7-9; 7 positions match TRBD1. From germline, CDR1 is SEHNR and CDR2 FQNEAQ (reference sequence). The CDR3 covers 15 residues. Trimming took 4 bases from V and 0 from J; bases not matched to a gene: 2. CDR3 loop: CASSSGTANTGELFF. The CDR3 DNA sequence: TGTGCCAGCAGCTCCGGGACAGCGAACACCGGGGAGCTGTTTTTT.

V and J are TRBV19 and TRBJ1-1; D possibly corresponds to TRBD1 (6 bases). V was shortened by 7 bases and J by 4 bases, with 16 bases between the two germline ends. The germline CDR1 and CDR2 sequences are LNHDA and SQIVND (reference sequence). The CDR3 is 14 amino acids. The CDR3 DNA sequence: TGTGCCAGTATCCCAAGAGGGACACGCACTGAAGCTTTCTTT. Its protein is CASIPRGTRTEAFF.

The chain carries TRBV29-1 and TRBJ2-7; TRBD1 is a possible D gene (6 bases). Between the trimmed V and J ends, which lost 8 bases and 0 bases, there was a span of 14 bases. This CDR3 has 13 residues. Germline values: CDR1 SQVTM, CDR2 ANQGSEA. CDR3 coding DNA: TGCAGCTTTAGACAGGCCAGCTCCTACGAGCAGTACTTC. Its translation is CSFRQASSYEQYF.

The chain links TRBV29-1 to TRBJ1-5; D is undetermined. Looked up from germline, CDR1 is SQVTM and CDR2 is ANQGSEA. Trimming left V 5 bases short and J 0 bases short, with 14 bases between. This CDR3 contains 15 residues. This CDR3 is CSVILGRDSNQPQHF. CDR3 DNA sequence: TGCAGCGTTATCTTAGGAAGGGATAGCAATCAGCCCCAGCATTTT. The entire variable domain, with the rest obtained from reference TRBV29-1 and TRBJ1-5, is as follows: SAVISQKPSRDICQRGTSLTIQCQVDSQVTMMFWYRQQPGQSLTLIATANQGSEATYESGFVIDKFPISRPNLTFSTLTVSNMSPEDSSIYLCSVILGRDSNQPQHFGDGTRLSIL.

The rearrangement uses TRBV5-1 and TRBJ1-1; D might be TRBD1 (5 bases). Germline V CDR1 and CDR2: SGHRS, YFSETQ. V was clipped by 4 bases and J by 5 bases, with 15 bases between them. The CDR3 has 14 amino acids. The CDR3: CASSPGGGRTEAFF. The CDR3 nucleotides are TGCGCCAGCAGCCCCGGGGGGGGAAGGACTGAAGCTTTCTTT.

Only one count was recorded for this clone. V and J are TRBV20-1 and TRBJ2-3; TRBD1 might be the D (6 bases). V was trimmed by 8 bases and J by 4 bases, leaving 10 bases between them. CDR1 is DFQATT and CDR2 is SNEGSKA in the germline V gene (reference sequence). CDR3 length equals 11 residues. CDR3: CSLNRADTQYF. For the CDR3, the DNA is TGCAGTCTCAACAGGGCAGATACGCAGTATTTT.

Concerning this clone itself: One end of the junction varies from germline; a read error may be responsible. CDR3 protein: CASSLWGAGANVLTF. Here the CDR3 DNA reads TGTGCTAGCAGCTTATGGGGGGCTGGGGCCAACGTCCTGACTTTC. The chain joins TRBV7-7 to TRBJ2-6, with TRBD2 as a possible D gene (6 bases). Germline assignment: CDR1 SSHAT and CDR2 FNYEAQ (reference sequence). CDR3 size: 15 residues. The whole variable domain, filled in from reference TRBV7-7 and TRBJ2-6, reads GAGVSQSPRYKVTKRGQDVTLRCDPISSHATLYWYQQALGQGPEFLTYFNYEAQPDKSGLPSDRFSAERPEGSISTLTIQRTEQRDSAMYRCASSLWGAGANVLTFGAGSRLTVL.

The genes are TRBV28 and TRBJ1-5; 10 nucleotides match TRBD1. Germline V gene sequence: CDR1 MDHEN, CDR2 SYDVKM. The CDR3 contains 17 residues. V lost 6 bases and J lost 2; bases outside the gene matches: 10. CDR3 DNA: TGTGCCAGCAGCCGTCCCGGGACAGGGGCCCGCAATCAGCCCCAGCATTTT. Its protein product is CASSRPGTGARNQPQHF.

CDR3 sequence (DNA): TGTGCCAGCAGCTTGGGGAGCCTGGGAGATACGCAGTATTTT. This encodes CASSLGSLGDTQYF. The rearrangement uses TRBV5-5 and TRBJ2-3; no reliable D call. The length of the CDR3 is 14 residues. CDR1 and CDR2 (germline): SGHKS, YYEKEE (reference sequence). V lost 0 bases, J lost 5 bases, and 10 bases lay in between.

Only one count was recorded for this clone. The chain couples TRBV9 to TRBJ1-5, with D hard to call. Germline V lookup: CDR1 SGDLS, CDR2 YYNGEE. CDR3 size: 13 residues. V lost 0 bases and J 1 base, leaving 2 bases between the germline ends. In nucleotides, the CDR3 is TGTGCCAGCAGCGTAGCGAGCAATCAGCCCCAGCATTTT. This codes for CASSVASNQPQHF.

With regard to this clone: Here the CDR3 omits its conserved ending phenylalanine or tryptophan, so a read error is the likely source. The chain uses TRBV6-5 and TRBJ1-6; tentative D call: TRBD1 (6 bases). V dropped 10 bases and J dropped 0 bases, with 10 bases sitting between them. This CDR3 has 14 residues. Germline-derived CDR1 and CDR2 are MNHEY and SVGAGI. The CDR3 DNA reads as TGTGCCACAGGGGCCAGCTCCTATAATTCACCCCTCCACCTT. As protein: CATGASSYNSPLHL.

CDR3 nucleotides: TGTGCCAGCAGTTACTCCCCCGGGGGGTCTGGAAACACCATATATTTT. Translated: CASSYSPGGSGNTIYF. The J gene is TRBJ1-3, the V gene TRBV6-5, with D maybe TRBD1 (5 bases). The germline CDR1 and CDR2 sequences are MNHEY and SVGAGI. Trimming took 0 bases from V and 1 from J, leaving 10 bases between them. CDR3 length: 16 residues.

This clone was found once. The chain links TRBV4-3 to TRBJ1-2, with unresolved D. In germline, CDR1 is LGHNA, CDR2 YSLEER. The CDR3 spans 15 residues. The V end was cut by 4 bases, the J end by 1 base, with 13 bases between. CDR3 nucleotide sequence: TGCGCCAGCAGCCGTCTGGCTGCTTATAACTATGGCTACACCTTC. Its translation is CASSRLAAYNYGYTF.

The chain recombines TRBV19 with TRBJ1-3; no firm D call. This CDR3 has 16 amino acids. The V end was cut by 7 bases, the J end by 2 bases, with 18 bases between. Germline V gene sequence: CDR1 LNHDA, CDR2 SQIVND (reference sequence). CDR3 in DNA: TGTGCCAGTACTCTCCTCGGCCCCAGCGCTGGAAACACCATATATTTT. Amino acid sequence: CASTLLGPSAGNTIYF.